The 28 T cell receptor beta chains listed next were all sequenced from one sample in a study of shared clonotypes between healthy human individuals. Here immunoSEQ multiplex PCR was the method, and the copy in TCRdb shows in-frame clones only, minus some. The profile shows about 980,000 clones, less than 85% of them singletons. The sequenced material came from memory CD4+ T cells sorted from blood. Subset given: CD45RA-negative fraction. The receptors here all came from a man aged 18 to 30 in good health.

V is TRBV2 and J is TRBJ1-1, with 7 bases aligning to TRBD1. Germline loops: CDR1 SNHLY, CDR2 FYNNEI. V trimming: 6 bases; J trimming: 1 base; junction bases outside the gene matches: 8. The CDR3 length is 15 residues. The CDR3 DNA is TGTGCCAGCAGAGGCCGCAGACAGGGGAACACTGAAGCTTTCTTT. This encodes CASRGRRQGNTEAFF.

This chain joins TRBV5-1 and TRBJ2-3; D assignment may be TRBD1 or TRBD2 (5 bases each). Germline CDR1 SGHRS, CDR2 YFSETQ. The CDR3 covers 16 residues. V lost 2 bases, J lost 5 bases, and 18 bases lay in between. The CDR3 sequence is CASSFVSSTRGDTQYF. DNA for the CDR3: TGCGCCAGCAGCTTTGTGTCTAGCACAAGGGGAGATACGCAGTATTTT. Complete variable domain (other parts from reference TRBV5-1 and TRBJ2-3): KAGVTQTPRYLIKTRGQQVTLSCSPISGHRSVSWYQQTPGQGLQFLFEYFSETQRNKGNFPGRFSGRQFSNSRSEMNVSTLELGDSALYLCASSFVSSTRGDTQYFGPGTRLTVL.

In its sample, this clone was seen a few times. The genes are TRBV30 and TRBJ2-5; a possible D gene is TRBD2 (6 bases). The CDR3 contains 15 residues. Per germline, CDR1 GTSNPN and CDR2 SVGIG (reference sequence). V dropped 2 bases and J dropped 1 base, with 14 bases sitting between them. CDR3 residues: CAWSFIGTVQETQYF. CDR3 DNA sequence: TGTGCCTGGAGTTTCATCGGGACTGTCCAAGAGACCCAGTACTTC.

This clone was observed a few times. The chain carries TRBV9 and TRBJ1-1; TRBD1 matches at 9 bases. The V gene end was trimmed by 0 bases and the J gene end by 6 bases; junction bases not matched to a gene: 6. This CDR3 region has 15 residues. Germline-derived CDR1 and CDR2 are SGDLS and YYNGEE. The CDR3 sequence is CASSVVQGAIPEAFF. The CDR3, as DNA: TGTGCCAGCAGCGTAGTACAGGGGGCGATACCTGAAGCTTTCTTT. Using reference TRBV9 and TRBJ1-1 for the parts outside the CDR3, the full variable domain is DSGVTQTPKHLITATGQRVTLRCSPRSGDLSVYWYQQSLDQGLQFLIQYYNGEERAKGNILERFSAQQFPDLHSELNLSSLELGDSALYFCASSVVQGAIPEAFFGQGTRLTVV.

CDR3 amino acids: CASRFPGRDRGLGEQYF. CDR3 nucleotide sequence: TGTGCCAGCAGATTCCCCGGACGGGACAGGGGCCTTGGCGAGCAGTACTTC. V gene TRBV11-2 combines with J gene TRBJ2-7; 10 nucleotides align to TRBD1. The V segment lost 6 bases and the J segment 6 bases; nucleotides outside the gene matches: 17. There are 17 residues in the CDR3. The germline V gene encodes CDR1 SGHAT and CDR2 FQNNGV.

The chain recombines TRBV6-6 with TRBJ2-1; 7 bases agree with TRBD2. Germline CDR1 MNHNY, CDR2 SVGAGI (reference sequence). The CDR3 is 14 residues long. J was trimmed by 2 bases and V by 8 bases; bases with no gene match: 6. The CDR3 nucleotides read TGTGCCAGCGAGCGGGGAGGCACCTACAATGAGCAGTTCTTC. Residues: CASERGGTYNEQFF.

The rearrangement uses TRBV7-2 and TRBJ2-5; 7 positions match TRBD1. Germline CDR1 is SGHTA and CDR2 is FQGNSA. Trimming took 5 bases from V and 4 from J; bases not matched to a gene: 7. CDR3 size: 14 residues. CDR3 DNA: TGTGCCAGCAGCCCCCAACAGGGGCGAGAGACCCAGTACTTC. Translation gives CASSPQQGRETQYF.

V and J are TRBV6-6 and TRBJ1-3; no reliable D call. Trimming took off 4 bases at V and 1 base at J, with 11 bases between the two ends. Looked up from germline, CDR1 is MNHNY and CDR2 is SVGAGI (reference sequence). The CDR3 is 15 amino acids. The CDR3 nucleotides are TGTGCCAGCAGTTTTCGGGGTGGGTCTGGAAACACCATATATTTT. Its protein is CASSFRGGSGNTIYF.

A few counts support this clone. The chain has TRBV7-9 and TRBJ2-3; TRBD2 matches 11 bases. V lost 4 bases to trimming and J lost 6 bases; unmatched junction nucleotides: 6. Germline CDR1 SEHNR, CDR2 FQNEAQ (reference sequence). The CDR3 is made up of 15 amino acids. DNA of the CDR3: TGTGCCAGCAGCTCCCTAGCGGGAGGAGTGGATACGCAGTATTTT. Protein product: CASSSLAGGVDTQYF.

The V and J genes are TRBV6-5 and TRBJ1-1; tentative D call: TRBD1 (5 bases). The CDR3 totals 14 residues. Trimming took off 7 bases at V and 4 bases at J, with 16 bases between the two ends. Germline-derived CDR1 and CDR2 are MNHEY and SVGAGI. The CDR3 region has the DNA TGTGCCAGCATGAATGGGATGGGGGGCACTGAAGCTTTCTTT. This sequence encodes CASMNGMGGTEAFF.

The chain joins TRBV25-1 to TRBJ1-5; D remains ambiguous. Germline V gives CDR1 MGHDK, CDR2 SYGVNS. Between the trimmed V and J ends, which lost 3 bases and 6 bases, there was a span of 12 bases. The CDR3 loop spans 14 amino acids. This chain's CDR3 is CASSDGGKVQPQHF. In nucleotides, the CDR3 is TGTGCCAGCAGTGATGGAGGGAAAGTTCAGCCCCAGCATTTT.

The CDR3 loop reads CASSPRGEKNTGELFF. The CDR3 nucleotides are TGCGCCAGCAGCCCACGGGGGGAAAAGAACACCGGGGAGCTGTTTTTT. This chain links TRBV4-1 with TRBJ2-2, with 7 bases identical to TRBD2. CDR1 and CDR2 from the germline V gene are MGHRA and YSYEKL. CDR3 size: 16 residues. V was pared by 4 bases and J by 1 base, with 6 bases of the junction left unmatched.

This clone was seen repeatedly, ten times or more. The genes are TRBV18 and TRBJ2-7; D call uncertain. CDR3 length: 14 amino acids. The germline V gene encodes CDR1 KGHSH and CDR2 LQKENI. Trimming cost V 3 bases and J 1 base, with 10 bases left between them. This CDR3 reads CASSPPQRSYEQYF. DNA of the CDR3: TGTGCCAGCTCACCCCCCCAACGGTCCTACGAGCAGTACTTC.

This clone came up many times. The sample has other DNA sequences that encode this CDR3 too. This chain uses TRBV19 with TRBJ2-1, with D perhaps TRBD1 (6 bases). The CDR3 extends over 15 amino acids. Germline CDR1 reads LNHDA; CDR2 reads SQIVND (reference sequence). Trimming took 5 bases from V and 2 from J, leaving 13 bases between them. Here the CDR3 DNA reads TGTGCCAGTAGTCAACAGGGTAGCACCTACAATGAGCAGTTCTTC. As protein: CASSQQGSTYNEQFF.

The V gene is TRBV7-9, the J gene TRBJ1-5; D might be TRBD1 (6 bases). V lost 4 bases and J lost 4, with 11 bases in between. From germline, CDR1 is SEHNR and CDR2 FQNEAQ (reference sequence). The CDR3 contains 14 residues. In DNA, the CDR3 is TGTGCCAGCAGCTCCCGAACAGGGAATCAGCCCCAGCATTTT. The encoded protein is CASSSRTGNQPQHF.

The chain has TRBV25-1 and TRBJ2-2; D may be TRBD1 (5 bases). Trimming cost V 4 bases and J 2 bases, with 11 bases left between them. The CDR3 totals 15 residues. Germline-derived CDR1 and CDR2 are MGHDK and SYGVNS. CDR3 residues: CASSATTVNTGELFF. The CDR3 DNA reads TGTGCCAGCAGTGCAACGACAGTAAACACCGGGGAGCTGTTTTTT.

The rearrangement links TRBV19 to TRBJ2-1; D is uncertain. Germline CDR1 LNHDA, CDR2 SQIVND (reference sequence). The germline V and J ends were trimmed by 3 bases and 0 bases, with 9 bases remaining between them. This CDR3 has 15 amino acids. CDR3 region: CASSIGSGSYNEQFF. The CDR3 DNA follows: TGTGCCAGTAGTATTGGGTCAGGCTCCTACAATGAGCAGTTCTTC.

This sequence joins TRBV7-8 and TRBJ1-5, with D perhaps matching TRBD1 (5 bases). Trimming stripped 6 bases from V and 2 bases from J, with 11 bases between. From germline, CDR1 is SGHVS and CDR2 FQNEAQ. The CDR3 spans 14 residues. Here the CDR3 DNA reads TGTGCCAGCAGTCTAGGGGACGGCAATCAGCCCCAGCATTTT. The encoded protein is CASSLGDGNQPQHF.

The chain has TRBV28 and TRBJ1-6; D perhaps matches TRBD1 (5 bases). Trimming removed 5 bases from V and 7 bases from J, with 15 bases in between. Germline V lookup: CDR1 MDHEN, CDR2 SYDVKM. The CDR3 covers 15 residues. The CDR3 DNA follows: TGTGCCAGCAGTCCCCCCAGGGAGCTGAATTCACCCCTCCACTTT. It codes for CASSPPRELNSPLHF.

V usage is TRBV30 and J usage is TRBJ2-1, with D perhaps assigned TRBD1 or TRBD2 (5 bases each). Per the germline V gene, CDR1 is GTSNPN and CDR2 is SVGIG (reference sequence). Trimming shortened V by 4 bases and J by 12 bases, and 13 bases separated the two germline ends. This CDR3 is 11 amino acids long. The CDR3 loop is CAWTLPGTQFF. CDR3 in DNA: TGTGCCTGGACCCTGCCCGGGACGCAGTTCTTC.

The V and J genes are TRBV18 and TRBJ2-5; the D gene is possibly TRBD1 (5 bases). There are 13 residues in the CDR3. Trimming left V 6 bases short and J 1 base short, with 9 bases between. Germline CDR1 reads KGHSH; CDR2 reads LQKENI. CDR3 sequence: CASSRQTQETQYF. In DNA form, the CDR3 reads TGTGCCAGCTCGAGACAGACCCAAGAGACCCAGTACTTC.

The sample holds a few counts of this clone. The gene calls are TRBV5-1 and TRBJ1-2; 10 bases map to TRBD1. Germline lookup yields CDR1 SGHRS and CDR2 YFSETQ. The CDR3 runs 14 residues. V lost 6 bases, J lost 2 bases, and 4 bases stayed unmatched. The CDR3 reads CASNPGQGNYGYTF. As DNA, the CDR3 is TGCGCCAGCAACCCGGGACAGGGGAACTATGGCTACACCTTC.

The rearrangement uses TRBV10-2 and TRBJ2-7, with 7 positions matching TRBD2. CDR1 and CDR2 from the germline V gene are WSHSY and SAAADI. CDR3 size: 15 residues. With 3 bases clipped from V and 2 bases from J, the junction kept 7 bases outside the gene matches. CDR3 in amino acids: CASSDDSRGAYEQYF. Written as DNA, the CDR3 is TGCGCCAGCAGTGATGATAGCCGGGGGGCCTACGAGCAGTACTTC.

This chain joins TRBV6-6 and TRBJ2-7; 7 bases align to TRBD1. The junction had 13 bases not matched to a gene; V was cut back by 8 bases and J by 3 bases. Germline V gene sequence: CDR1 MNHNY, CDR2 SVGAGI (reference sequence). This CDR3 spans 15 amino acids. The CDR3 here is CASCPSPGGRYEQYF. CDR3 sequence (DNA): TGTGCCAGCTGCCCTTCTCCAGGGGGTCGCTACGAGCAGTACTTC.

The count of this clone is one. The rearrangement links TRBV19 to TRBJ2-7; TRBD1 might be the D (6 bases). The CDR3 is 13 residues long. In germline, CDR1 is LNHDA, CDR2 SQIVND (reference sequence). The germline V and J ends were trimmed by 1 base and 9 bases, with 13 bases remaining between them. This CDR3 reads CASSIGGGQLQYF. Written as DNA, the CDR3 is TGTGCCAGTAGTATAGGGGGCGGACAGTTGCAGTACTTC.

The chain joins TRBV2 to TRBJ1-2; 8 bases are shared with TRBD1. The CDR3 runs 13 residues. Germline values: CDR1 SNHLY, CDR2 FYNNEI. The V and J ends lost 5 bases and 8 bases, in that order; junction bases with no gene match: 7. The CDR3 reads CASSWGTGEGYTF. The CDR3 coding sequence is TGTGCCAGCAGTTGGGGGACAGGAGAAGGCTACACCTTC. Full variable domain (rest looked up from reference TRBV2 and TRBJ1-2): EPEVTQTPSHQVTQMGQEVILRCVPISNHLYFYWYRQILGQKVEFLVSFYNNEISEKSEIFDDQFSVERPDGSNFTLKIRSTKLEDSAMYFCASSWGTGEGYTFGSGTRLTVV.

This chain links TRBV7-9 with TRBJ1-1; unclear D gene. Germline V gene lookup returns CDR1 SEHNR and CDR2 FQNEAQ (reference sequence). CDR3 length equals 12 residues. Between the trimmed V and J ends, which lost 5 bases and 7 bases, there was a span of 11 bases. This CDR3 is CASSPDWGEAFF. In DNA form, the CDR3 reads TGTGCCAGCAGCCCGGACTGGGGTGAAGCTTTCTTT.

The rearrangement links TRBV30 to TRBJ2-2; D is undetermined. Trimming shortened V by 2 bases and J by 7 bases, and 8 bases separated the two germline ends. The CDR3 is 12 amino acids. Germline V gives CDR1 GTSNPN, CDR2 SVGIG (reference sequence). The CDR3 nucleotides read TGTGCCTGGAGTAAGACCGGCGGGGAGCTGTTTTTT. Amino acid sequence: CAWSKTGGELFF.